This paragraph reports one TCR beta chain. The antigen is undetermined. The CDR3 extends over 15 amino acids. In germline, CDR1 is SGHVS, CDR2 FQNEAQ. The data were obtained in a study of CXCR3-negative and CXCR3-positive naive CD8 T cells. The libraries of TRB cDNA were prepared using 5' RACE with UMI labels. Reprocessing the 5' RACE reads, TCRdb reports a single entry for every CDR3 protein and omits DNA. The table lists about 130,000 distinct CDR3 sequences. Triplicate sorts, fewer than 350,000 cells apiece, were made for each CD8+ T cell subset. Study-level findings and limits: TRB CDR3 hydrophobicity was greater in CXCR3-positive naive cells than in CXCR3-negative naive cells. Comparably high diversity was seen in both naive subsets, and much lower diversity in memory CD8+ cells. No difference in surface CD5 was seen between naive subsets, and TCR strength was inferred from TRB CDR3 properties.

The chain combines TRBV7-8 with TRBJ1-5; TCRdb gives TRBD1 as the D gene, but with no DNA this cannot be confirmed. This clonotype originated in a human donor in good health. Some clones in this sample may be carry-over from other donors' samples. Sequenced input: naive CXCR3- CD8+ T cells from blood. Specified subset: CD45RO-CCR7+CD27+CD95- naive CD8+ T cells lacking CXCR3 (TNR3-). CDR3: CASSLDQGARQPQHF. The complete variable domain, with remaining parts taken from reference TRBV7-8 and TRBJ1-5, reads GAGVSQSPRYKVAKRGQDVALRCDPISGHVSLFWYQQALGQGPEFLTYFQNEAQLDKSGLPSDRFFAERPEGSVSTLKIQRTQQEDSAVYLCASSLDQGARQPQHFGDGTRLSIL.